The 6 T cell receptor beta chains reported below all come from one sample, sequenced in a study of blood T cells in healthy people across ages. A second PCR, run for about 7 to 11 cycles, used a sample-barcoded 5' primer plus a J-beta primer mix. TCRdb analysed the 5' RACE reads with MiXCR anew, one entry per CDR3 protein. The sample holds some 940,000 distinct CDR3 sequences; 25% to 30% are singletons and the top ten take roughly 10%. These records were also assigned to another study, of T cells of mothers and their children.

The source material was blood. The receptors originated from a woman in her thirties or forties in good health.

The chain combines TRBV28 with TRBJ2-7, with D possibly matching TRBD1 (6 bases). This CDR3 is built from 16 residues. V was pared by 6 bases and J by 7 bases, with 25 bases between. Germline V gene lookup returns CDR1 MDHEN and CDR2 SYDVKM. The CDR3: CASSVFAGRGRGEQYF. CDR3 coding DNA: TGTGCCAGCAGCGTCTTTGCAGGTAGGGGGAGAGGAGAGCAGTACTTC.

A few counts support this clonotype. Being one base from a much bigger clone, this may be a read error. V is TRBV6-5 and J is TRBJ2-1, with D possibly TRBD2 on 6 matching bases. Germline V gene lookup returns CDR1 MNHEY and CDR2 SVGAGI. This CDR3 comprises 13 residues. V was clipped by 9 bases and J by 13 bases, with 22 bases between them. The chain's CDR3 is CARRRGWRETQFF. The CDR3 bases are TGTGCCAGACGACGGGGGTGGAGGGAGACCCAGTTCTTC.

The V call is TRBV7-3, the J call TRBJ2-3; D possibly corresponds to TRBD2 (5 bases). The V gene's germline CDR1 is SGHTA and CDR2 FQGTGA. The CDR3 runs to 16 residues. Deletions cut 0 bases from V and 8 bases from J, with 18 bases between. The CDR3 protein is CASSLTIFGSVGTQYF. CDR3 sequence (DNA): TGTGCCAGCAGCTTAACTATTTTTGGGAGCGTCGGTACGCAGTATTTT.

With regard to this clonotype: Since a much larger clone is just one base distant, this may be a read error. This CDR3 reads CASSFDSQGSSSEQYF. CDR3 nucleotide sequence: TGTGCCAGCAGCTTCGATAGCCAGGGGAGCTCCTCCGAGCAGTACTTC. The chain carries TRBV11-1 and TRBJ2-5; a weak D match, TRBD1 (6 bases). The J call may be incorrect, as the DNA end agrees better with TRBJ2-7. Germline assignment: CDR1 SGHAT and CDR2 FQDESV (reference sequence). The CDR3 contains 16 residues.

This clonotype was seen ten or more times. The chain uses TRBV20-1 and TRBJ2-5; D is uncertain. V was clipped by 6 bases and J by 5 bases, with 13 bases between them. The CDR3 runs 12 residues. Per germline, CDR1 DFQATT and CDR2 SNEGSKA (reference sequence). The CDR3 sequence: CSADPIGETQYF. CDR3 bases: TGCAGTGCCGACCCGATAGGGGAGACCCAGTACTTC.

On this clonotype: One end of the junction does not line up with germline, which may come from a read error. The V gene is TRBV7-2, the J gene TRBJ2-7; 8 nucleotides align to TRBD2. The CDR3 loop spans 17 amino acids. Germline loops: CDR1 SGHTA, CDR2 FQGNSA. As DNA, the CDR3 is TGTGCCGGCAGCCCATACAAGCGGGGGAGCCAATCCTACGAGCAGTACTTC. The encoded protein is CAGSPYKRGSQSYEQYF.